These 10 T cell receptor beta chains came from one sample sequenced in a study of blood T cell repertoires in COVID-19. The data were produced by immunoSEQ multiplex PCR, yet TCRdb's version contains in-frame clones alone and is incomplete. The table lists under 80,000 clones, around 80% of them singletons. Sequencing was performed on peripheral blood. The receptors were sampled from a human donor in a cohort sampled during active COVID-19.

The CDR3 DNA reads as TGTGCCAGTAGTATCGAGGGCTCTTCCTACGAGCAGTACTTC. This gives the protein CASSIEGSSYEQYF. This chain joins TRBV19 and TRBJ2-7; perhaps TRBD2 as D (5 bases). CDR3 length: 14 amino acids. V gave up 3 bases and J gave up 1 base, with 10 bases separating them. The germline V gene encodes CDR1 LNHDA and CDR2 SQIVND (reference sequence).

V usage is TRBV7-2 and J usage is TRBJ2-5; perhaps TRBD2 as D (5 bases). The V end was cut by 5 bases, the J end by 2 bases, with 18 bases between. This CDR3 contains 16 residues. Germline CDR1 and CDR2: SGHTA and FQGNSA. CDR3 amino acids: CASSNQVGRTQETQYF. The DNA of the CDR3 is TGTGCCAGCAGCAATCAAGTGGGCAGGACTCAAGAGACCCAGTACTTC.

The J gene is TRBJ2-1, the V gene TRBV7-3, with TRBD1 as a possible D gene (5 bases). Trimming took off 5 bases at V and 6 bases at J, with 14 bases between the two ends. Germline V CDR1 and CDR2: SGHTA, FQGTGA. The CDR3 length is 14 residues. The CDR3 nucleotides read TGTGCCAGCAGCCCATCAGGGCTGGTCAATGAGCAGTTCTTC. Amino acids: CASSPSGLVNEQFF.

This clone appeared once. This rearrangement joins TRBV12-3 or TRBV12-4 to TRBJ1-5; D unclear. This CDR3 spans 12 amino acids. V was trimmed by 3 bases and J by 5 bases, leaving 5 bases between them. CDR3 DNA sequence: TGTGCCAGCAGTTTTGGAGATCAGCCCCAGCATTTT. It encodes CASSFGDQPQHF.

The chain has TRBV12-3 or TRBV12-4 and TRBJ1-5, with TRBD1 as a possible D gene (6 bases). The V and J ends lost 6 bases and 7 bases respectively, with 10 bases between them. CDR3 size: 12 residues. The CDR3 DNA is TGTGCCAGCAGAACAGGGAAGCAGCCCCAGCATTTT. Translated, it gives CASRTGKQPQHF.

CDR3 coding DNA: TGTGCCAGCAGCCCAAGGACTACGGGTAGCACAGATACGCAGTATTTT. Protein: CASSPRTTGSTDTQYF. The J gene is TRBJ2-3, the V gene TRBV11-2, with TRBD2 as a possible D gene (6 bases). Trimming pared 5 bases from V and 0 bases from J, leaving 15 bases between. The length of the CDR3 is 16 residues. Germline V gives CDR1 SGHAT, CDR2 FQNNGV.

CDR3: CASSYSRPGNTIYF. The CDR3 DNA sequence: TGTGCCAGCAGCTACAGCAGACCTGGAAACACCATATATTTT. The chain couples TRBV7-2 to TRBJ1-3, with D unresolved. V was clipped by 4 bases and J by 2 bases, with 9 bases between them. In germline, CDR1 is SGHTA, CDR2 FQGNSA. The CDR3 totals 14 residues.

This clone appeared a few times. The rearrangement uses TRBV6-1 and TRBJ2-1; D may be TRBD2 (5 bases). Per the germline V gene, CDR1 is MNHNS and CDR2 is SASEGT. This CDR3 region has 16 residues. V lost 0 bases and J 6 bases, leaving 15 bases between the germline ends. The CDR3 DNA sequence: TGTGCCAGCAGTGAAGCGCATGGACTCCTAGCCAATGAGCAGTTCTTC. The encoded protein is CASSEAHGLLANEQFF.

The chain recombines TRBV7-6 with TRBJ1-2; D is possibly TRBD1 (5 bases). Germline CDR1 and CDR2: SGHVS and FNYEAQ. Trimming pared 2 bases from V and 3 bases from J, leaving 16 bases between. This CDR3 contains 16 residues. The CDR3 loop is CASSLSQGGGDYGYTF. Written as DNA, the CDR3 is TGTGCCAGCAGCTTAAGCCAGGGCGGGGGAGACTATGGCTACACCTTC.

CDR3 sequence reads: CASSRRGGQPQHF. CDR3 DNA sequence: TGTGCCAGCAGCAGGCGGGGAGGCCAGCCCCAGCATTTT. The chain employs TRBV11-3 and TRBJ1-5; no firm D call. Between the trimmed V and J ends, which lost 5 bases and 7 bases, there was a span of 12 bases. CDR3 length: 13 amino acids. Germline V gene data show CDR1 as SGHNT and CDR2 as YENEEA.